Reported below is one T cell receptor (beta chain). Under the authors' procedure: Amplification with reference gene primers provided the estimates of nucleated cell counts. This table comes from immunoSEQ multiplex PCR, and its TCRdb copy is limited to in-frame clones, with some not included. The V and J calls and clone size were taken over from that table, and D and trimming were inferred from the DNA. Of approximately 160,000 clones listed, 85% to 95% are singletons. Per the germline V gene, CDR1 is LNHNV and CDR2 is YYDKDF (reference sequence). V lost 2 bases, J lost 6 bases, and 9 bases lay in between. The CDR3 consists of 13 residues. The sample originates from a study of blood T cell repertoires in COVID-19. Study background: Both acute and convalescent COVID-19 samples were obtained from the United States, Italy and Spain. In each case, the material was cDNA or gDNA derived from T cells, B-cell-depleted T cells, or PBMCs.

The Seattle patients, enrolled during active infection, were followed longitudinally. Sequencing was performed on peripheral blood. This TCR was recovered from an older woman with COVID-19, enrolled during active disease. The V and J genes are TRBV15 and TRBJ2-3; a possible D gene is TRBD1 (5 bases). The CDR3 DNA reads as TGTGCCACCAGCAGATGGGGCGGCGATACGCAGTATTTT. It specifies CATSRWGGDTQYF.